The text below deals with one T cell receptor beta chain. Its cognate antigen is unknown. The length of the CDR3 is 15 residues. V was trimmed by 5 bases and J by 4 bases, leaving 15 bases between them. Germline V gives CDR1 SGHVS, CDR2 FQNEAQ. This record belongs to a study of cytomegalovirus exposure and HLA in healthy donors. Study-wide results and caveats: In vitro testing confirmed a few CMV-associated chains as specific for CMV antigens.

Data came from immunoSEQ multiplex PCR; TCRdb stores just in-frame clones and leaves some out. The sample lists around 150,000 clones; about nine tenths were seen once. The chain carries TRBV7-8 and TRBJ2-1; possible D gene TRBD2, 6 bases. The TCR sequence derives from a woman aged 18-30 years in good health and CMV-seropositive. Sequenced sample: PBMCs. The CDR3: CASSPRDFGYNEQFF. As DNA, the CDR3 is TGTGCCAGCAGCCCCCGGGACTTCGGATACAATGAGCAGTTCTTC.